These 17 T cell receptor beta chains share one sample of origin, sequenced in a study of T-cell reconstitution after alpha-beta-depleted transplantation in children. Unique molecular identifiers were incorporated into the prepared TCRbeta library. One entry per CDR3 protein, called by TCRdb with MiXCR from the PCR reads. The table shows 490,000 or so distinct CDR3 sequences, with around 12% occurring only once. The sample here was PBMCs from the stem cell graft donor, taken from the stem cell graft. These receptors all come from a human donor who donated a stem cell graft to a child with combined immunodeficiency.

This clonotype was counted between two and nine times. This chain connects TRBV9 to TRBJ2-5; 10 nucleotides align to TRBD2. J was trimmed by 3 bases and V by 4 bases; bases with no gene match: 6. Germline V gene lookup returns CDR1 SGDLS and CDR2 YYNGEE. CDR3 length equals 15 residues. This chain's CDR3 is CASSTGLAPEETQYF. CDR3 nucleotide sequence: TGTGCCAGCAGCACGGGACTAGCGCCAGAAGAGACCCAGTACTTC.

This clonotype was seen many times. V is TRBV20-1 and J is TRBJ2-1, with D possibly matching TRBD2 (6 bases). Germline lookup yields CDR1 DFQATT and CDR2 SNEGSKA (reference sequence). This CDR3 has 16 residues. Between the trimmed V and J ends, which lost 3 bases and 4 bases, there was a span of 19 bases. CDR3 protein: CSARGNQWEAYNEQFF. In DNA form, the CDR3 reads TGCAGTGCTAGGGGGAATCAGTGGGAGGCGTACAATGAGCAGTTCTTC.

The V gene is TRBV30, the J gene TRBJ1-1; the D is unclear. The CDR3 covers 16 residues. The V and J ends lost 2 bases and 0 bases respectively, with 16 bases between them. The germline CDR1 and CDR2 sequences are GTSNPN and SVGIG (reference sequence). The DNA for the CDR3 is TGTGCCTGGAGTAAGATGGGCGGCTGGATGAACACTGAAGCTTTCTTT. It codes for CAWSKMGGWMNTEAFF.

This clonotype was observed a handful of times. The chain joins TRBV18 to TRBJ1-1; no clear D. Trimming removed 3 bases at V and 1 base at J, with 9 bases between. The CDR3 has 14 amino acids. CDR1 KGHSH and CDR2 LQKENI come from the germline V gene. The CDR3, as DNA: TGTGCCAGCTCACCGGCGCAGCAGAACACTGAAGCTTTCTTT. Translated: CASSPAQQNTEAFF.

This clonotype was found many times. The CDR3 protein is CSVYVVSYYNEQFF. The DNA of the CDR3 is TGCAGCGTTTATGTGGTGTCTTACTACAATGAGCAGTTCTTC. The chain carries TRBV29-1 and TRBJ2-1; D call uncertain. Between the trimmed V and J ends, which lost 5 bases and 3 bases, there was a span of 14 bases. This CDR3 has 14 amino acids. Germline CDR1 reads SQVTM; CDR2 reads ANQGSEA.

Ten or more counts support this clonotype. This chain links TRBV29-1 with TRBJ2-1; no reliable D call. The V end was cut by 1 base, the J end by 0 bases, with 16 bases between. The CDR3 consists of 17 residues. Germline CDR1 SQVTM, CDR2 ANQGSEA. CDR3 region: CSVEGLVGTLSYNEQFF. DNA for the CDR3: TGCAGCGTTGAAGGCCTCGTCGGCACCCTCTCCTACAATGAGCAGTTCTTC.

This clonotype was recorded a few times. J is TRBJ1-1 and V is TRBV5-6; weak D call: TRBD1 (5 bases). In germline, CDR1 is SGHDT, CDR2 YYEEEE. The V and J ends lost 7 bases and 5 bases respectively, with 15 bases between them. The CDR3 totals 13 residues. The CDR3 sequence is CASGRGSRTEAFF. CDR3 DNA: TGTGCCAGCGGACGGGGGTCGCGGACTGAAGCTTTCTTT.

A few counts support this clonotype. V usage is TRBV6-1 and J usage is TRBJ2-2; a possible D gene is TRBD2 (6 bases). Trimming cost V 6 bases and J 3 bases, with 14 bases left between them. CDR3 length: 15 residues. Germline CDR1 and CDR2: MNHNS and SASEGT. The CDR3: CASSDRGSDTGELFF. DNA for the CDR3: TGTGCCAGCAGCGATCGGGGGTCAGACACCGGGGAGCTGTTTTTT.

The chain recombines TRBV7-2 with TRBJ2-4; 8 bases map to TRBD1. The CDR3 is 14 amino acids. The germline V gene has CDR1 SGHTA and CDR2 FQGNSA. With 6 bases clipped from V and 6 bases from J, the junction kept 7 bases outside the gene matches. CDR3 in amino acids: CASSKTGVGNIQYF. The CDR3 nucleotides read TGTGCCAGCAGTAAGACAGGGGTGGGAAACATTCAGTACTTC. Variable domain in full (rest from reference TRBV7-2 and TRBJ2-4): GAGVSQSPSNKVTEKGKDVELRCDPISGHTALYWYRQSLGQGLEFLIYFQGNSAPDKSGLPSDRFSAERTGGSVSTLTIQRTQQEDSAVYLCASSKTGVGNIQYFGAGTRLSVL.

This clonotype was counted at least ten times. The rearrangement links TRBV6-1 to TRBJ2-1; D may be TRBD2 (5 bases). The CDR3 length is 14 residues. The germline gives CDR1 MNHNS, CDR2 SASEGT. V lost 6 bases and J lost 7, with 16 bases in between. CDR3 DNA: TGTGCCAGCAGAGCTCCGGGATTGAAGAATGAGCAGTTCTTC. It translates to CASRAPGLKNEQFF.

This clonotype was counted between two and nine times. This chain connects TRBV20-1 to TRBJ2-7, with TRBD1 identical over 9 bases. Germline CDR1 is DFQATT and CDR2 is SNEGSKA (reference sequence). The ends lost 0 bases at V and 5 bases at J; junction bases unmatched: 8. This CDR3 region has 15 residues. As DNA, the CDR3 is TGCAGTGCTAGAGATGGTGGGACAGGGTGGAACGAGCAGTACTTC. This gives the protein CSARDGGTGWNEQYF.

This clonotype has only a few counts. The CDR3 spells CASSYGLGPTEAFF. In DNA form, the CDR3 reads TGTGCCAGCAGTTATGGGTTAGGGCCCACTGAAGCTTTCTTT. The chain joins TRBV6-2 or TRBV6-3 to TRBJ1-1, with D unclear. Germline lookup yields CDR1 MNHEY and CDR2 SVGEGT. V gave up 3 bases and J gave up 4 bases, with 12 bases separating them. There are 14 residues in the CDR3.

This clonotype has more than one count but fewer than ten. The rearrangement joins TRBV12-3 or TRBV12-4 to TRBJ2-3; 10 nucleotides align to TRBD2. Losses at the gene ends were 6 bases for V and 5 bases for J; bases not matched to a gene: 5. This CDR3 is built from 14 residues. The CDR3, as DNA: TGTGCCAGCAGGGAAGCGGGGGGGCAAGATACGCAGTATTTT. Amino acids: CASREAGGQDTQYF.

This clonotype was seen a few times. The chain combines TRBV12-3 or TRBV12-4 with TRBJ2-7; D might be TRBD1 (6 bases). V was pared by 5 bases and J by 3 bases, with 17 bases between. This CDR3 comprises 15 residues. This chain's CDR3 is CASSPHSTGIYEQYF. The CDR3 DNA sequence: TGTGCCAGCAGTCCCCATTCGACAGGAATCTACGAGCAGTACTTC.

This chain connects TRBV28 to TRBJ1-2; the D is unclear. V lost 5 bases and J 8 bases, leaving 18 bases between the germline ends. The CDR3 consists of 14 residues. Germline V gene data show CDR1 as MDHEN and CDR2 as SYDVKM. This chain's CDR3 is CASSRLFEGGGYTF. Here the CDR3 DNA reads TGTGCCAGCAGTCGCCTATTCGAGGGCGGAGGCTACACCTTC.

This clonotype has more than one count but fewer than ten. The chain couples TRBV11-2 to TRBJ2-1; D gene ambiguous. Germline lookup yields CDR1 SGHAT and CDR2 FQNNGV. V lost 3 bases to trimming and J lost 6 bases, with 12 bases between them. The CDR3 consists of 14 residues. The CDR3 here is CASSFSTTLNEQFF. CDR3 bases: TGTGCCAGCAGCTTTTCCACTACCCTCAATGAGCAGTTCTTC.

This chain links TRBV12-3 or TRBV12-4 with TRBJ2-7, with 7 nucleotides matching TRBD2. CDR3 size: 15 residues. V shed 5 bases and J 2 bases; nucleotides not matched to a gene: 9. CDR3 amino acids: CASSPGGWLTYEQYF. The CDR3 bases are TGTGCCAGCAGTCCGGGGGGATGGTTAACCTACGAGCAGTACTTC.